The 14 T cell receptor beta chains reported below all come from one sample, sequenced in a study of blood T cell repertoires in COVID-19. Clones were read by immunoSEQ multiplex PCR, and TCRdb kept only the in-frame ones, dropping some. Of a few hundred thousand clones in the sample, approximately 90% are singletons; the top ten hold over 2%. Sequencing was carried out using PBMCs or T cells enriched from blood (not recorded which). Receptor source: a woman between 40 and 55 years old with acute COVID-19.

The gene calls are TRBV23-1 and TRBJ1-2, with D possibly matching TRBD1 (6 bases). TRBV23-1 qualifies as an ORF whose function is uncertain. CDR3 length equals 14 residues. The V and J ends lost 0 bases and 8 bases respectively, with 13 bases between them. CDR3 DNA: TGCGCCAGCAGTCAATCGGGGGCAGGGGTAGGCTACACCTTC. This sequence encodes CASSQSGAGVGYTF.

This chain uses TRBV9 with TRBJ2-1, with no clear D. The germline V gene encodes CDR1 SGDLS and CDR2 YYNGEE. Trimming cost V 0 bases and J 7 bases, with 8 bases left between them. The CDR3 extends over 13 amino acids. In nucleotides, the CDR3 is TGTGCCAGCAGCGTAGGGGCCTGGAATGAGCAGTTCTTC. Translated, it gives CASSVGAWNEQFF.

The chain recombines TRBV12-3 or TRBV12-4 with TRBJ2-3; D is uncertain. Trimming removed 6 bases from V and 1 base from J, with 5 bases in between. The CDR3 loop spans 12 amino acids. The CDR3 DNA reads TGTGCCAGCAGCTTTGGCACAGATACGCAGTATTTT. Amino acids: CASSFGTDTQYF.

The V and J genes are TRBV9 and TRBJ2-3; D is possibly TRBD1 (5 bases). The CDR3 extends over 15 amino acids. V shed 4 bases and J shed 4 bases, with 16 bases lying between them. Germline CDR1 SGDLS, CDR2 YYNGEE. CDR3 nucleotides: TGTGCCAGCAGCAGACACAGCTCAGGGTCAGATACGCAGTATTTT. This gives the protein CASSRHSSGSDTQYF.

This clone was seen a single time. The gene calls are TRBV19 and TRBJ2-1; 8 bases align to TRBD2. The V gene's germline CDR1 is LNHDA and CDR2 SQIVND (reference sequence). The V and J ends lost 1 base and 9 bases, in that order; junction bases with no gene match: 2. CDR3 size: 13 residues. The CDR3 spells CASSIGLAGEQFF. For the CDR3, the DNA is TGTGCCAGTAGTATAGGCCTAGCGGGTGAGCAGTTCTTC.

In this sample, this clone turned up once. The CDR3: CASNIPQGSETQYF. The CDR3 region has the DNA TGTGCCAGCAATATACCACAGGGGTCCGAGACCCAGTACTTC. V usage is TRBV2 and J usage is TRBJ2-5; 7 bases are shared with TRBD1. The ends lost 7 bases at V and 5 bases at J; junction bases unmatched: 10. The CDR3 sequence is 14 residues long. CDR1 is SNHLY and CDR2 is FYNNEI in the germline V gene.

V gene TRBV7-9 combines with J gene TRBJ1-3, with D unclear. Per germline, CDR1 SEHNR and CDR2 FQNEAQ (reference sequence). This CDR3 is 16 amino acids long. The V end was cut by 5 bases, the J end by 2 bases, with 16 bases between. CDR3: CASSLTEAGAGNTIYF. The CDR3 nucleotides read TGTGCCAGCAGCCTGACGGAGGCCGGGGCTGGAAACACCATATATTTT.

The chain joins TRBV6-6 to TRBJ2-1; the match to TRBD2 covers 12 bases. The V and J ends lost 6 bases and 7 bases, in that order; junction bases with no gene match: 7. The CDR3 loop spans 15 amino acids. Germline values: CDR1 MNHNY, CDR2 SVGAGI (reference sequence). CDR3 nucleotide sequence: TGTGCCAGCAGAACGGGACTAGCGGGTTTGAATGAGCAGTTCTTC. Encoded protein: CASRTGLAGLNEQFF.

J is TRBJ2-2 and V is TRBV27, with D hard to call. Trimming cost V 7 bases and J 7 bases, with 13 bases left between them. This CDR3 is 13 amino acids long. Germline CDR1 MNHEY, CDR2 SMNVEV (reference sequence). The CDR3 region is CASTRLLGGELFF. CDR3 bases: TGTGCCAGCACTCGACTTCTAGGCGGGGAGCTGTTTTTT.

This clone was observed a few times. The CDR3: CASSKGLAGGSRGYEQYF. In DNA form, the CDR3 reads TGTGCCAGCAGCAAAGGACTAGCGGGGGGGTCCCGAGGCTACGAGCAGTACTTC. The gene calls are TRBV9 and TRBJ2-7; 15 nucleotides match TRBD2. There are 18 residues in the CDR3. The V gene end was trimmed by 4 bases and the J gene end by 3 bases; junction bases not matched to a gene: 11. Germline lookup yields CDR1 SGDLS and CDR2 YYNGEE.

The J gene is TRBJ2-7, the V gene TRBV5-1; no clear D. CDR1 and CDR2 from the germline V gene are SGHRS and YFSETQ. Trimming pared 1 base from V and 2 bases from J, leaving 7 bases between. This CDR3 spans 13 amino acids. The CDR3 protein is CASSLTQPYEQYF. CDR3 nucleotides: TGCGCCAGCAGCTTGACACAGCCCTACGAGCAGTACTTC.

V is TRBV4-3 and J is TRBJ2-2; D ambiguous. The CDR3 consists of 14 residues. V was shortened by 3 bases and J by 4 bases, with 9 bases between the two germline ends. Germline V gives CDR1 LGHNA, CDR2 YSLEER. The CDR3 bases are TGCGCCAGCAGCCAGAGAATTGGCACCGGGGAGCTGTTTTTT. This translates into CASSQRIGTGELFF.

V is TRBV29-1 and J is TRBJ1-2; D unclear. The CDR3 has 11 residues. V gave up 7 bases and J gave up 4 bases, with 10 bases separating them. In germline, CDR1 is SQVTM, CDR2 ANQGSEA. CDR3 nucleotide sequence: TGCAGCGCCGGGGAAGGCTATGGCTACACCTTC. This translates into CSAGEGYGYTF.

This rearrangement joins TRBV5-8 to TRBJ2-7, with TRBD2 identical over 7 bases. This CDR3 spans 12 amino acids. CDR1 SGHTS and CDR2 YDEGEE come from the germline V gene. V dropped 5 bases and J dropped 10; count of bases not matched to a gene: 9. The CDR3 sequence is CASRRAGRAQYF. CDR3 bases: TGTGCCAGCAGACGGGCAGGGAGGGCTCAGTACTTC.